The 9 T cell receptor beta chains below all came from one sample that was sequenced in a study of T cell responses to AZD1222 COVID-19 vaccine. Clones were sequenced by immunoSEQ multiplex PCR, and TCRdb holds only the in-frame ones, with some missing. The sample lists around 120,000 clones; approximately 90% were seen once. The material sequenced was peripheral blood, taken 28 days after the second AZD1222 dose. Source of these receptors: an adult who received the AZD1222 COVID-19 vaccine.

This clone was recorded once. The V call is TRBV3-1 (or the pseudogene TRBV3-2), the J call TRBJ1-5; tentatively, D is TRBD1 (6 bases). V gave up 3 bases and J gave up 4 bases, with 10 bases separating them. The CDR3 loop spans 14 amino acids. CDR1 is LGHDT and CDR2 is YNNKEL in the germline V gene (reference sequence). The CDR3 DNA reads as TGTGCCAGCAGCCAGGGGGCCAGAAATCAGCCCCAGCATTTT. It translates to CASSQGARNQPQHF.

This chain joins TRBV7-9 and TRBJ1-2; D is ambiguous. V was cut by 3 bases and J by 6 bases, with 11 bases left in between. CDR1 SEHNR and CDR2 FQNEAQ come from the germline V gene (reference sequence). The CDR3 runs 13 residues. The CDR3 loop is CASSFSPNDGYTF. CDR3 DNA sequence: TGTGCCAGCAGCTTCAGCCCGAATGATGGCTACACCTTC.

This chain uses TRBV4-1 with TRBJ1-2; TRBD1 agrees at 7 bases. V shed 4 bases, J shed 7 bases, and the junction held 6 bases outside the gene matches. Germline V gene lookup returns CDR1 MGHRA and CDR2 YSYEKL. The CDR3 is made up of 13 amino acids. CDR3 sequence reads: CASSRDREGGYTF. In nucleotides, the CDR3 is TGCGCCAGCAGCCGAGACAGGGAGGGTGGCTACACCTTC.

The J gene is TRBJ1-5, the V gene TRBV5-1; D might be TRBD1 (5 bases). Trimming stripped 4 bases from V and 4 bases from J, with 12 bases between. Germline V gene lookup returns CDR1 SGHRS and CDR2 YFSETQ. There are 14 residues in the CDR3. The chain's CDR3 is CASSLGEGNQPQHF. The DNA of the CDR3 is TGCGCCAGCAGCCTGGGGGAGGGGAATCAGCCCCAGCATTTT.

Remarks on this clone: Germline and junction disagree at one end, which may indicate a read error. The chain employs TRBV5-1 and TRBJ1-4, with 7 bases lining up with TRBD1. Germline V gene data show CDR1 as SGHRS and CDR2 as YFSETQ. The CDR3 has 13 residues. CDR3 protein: CASSLGQGGVGFW. CDR3 sequence (DNA): TGCGCCAGCAGCTTGGGACAAGGGGGCGTAGGTTTTTGG.

This chain joins TRBV6-5 and TRBJ1-6; 10 nucleotides line up with TRBD1. In germline, CDR1 is MNHEY, CDR2 SVGAGI. The CDR3 spans 13 residues. Trimming at V came to 7 bases and at J to 9 bases, leaving 3 bases not matched to a gene. Written as DNA, the CDR3 is TGTGCCAGCACCCGGGACAGGGGTTCACCCCTCCACTTT. As protein: CASTRDRGSPLHF.

This clone has only a few counts. The CDR3: CASSESRDRYNEQFF. The CDR3, as DNA: TGTGCCAGCAGTGAATCCCGGGACAGGTACAATGAGCAGTTCTTC. The V gene is TRBV6-1, the J gene TRBJ2-1, with 8 bases matching TRBD1. This CDR3 region has 15 residues. V dropped 2 bases and J dropped 4; count of bases not matched to a gene: 4. Germline V gene sequence: CDR1 MNHNS, CDR2 SASEGT.

The chain employs TRBV5-6 and TRBJ2-7; TRBD2 matches 7 bases. Germline V gene sequence: CDR1 SGHDT, CDR2 YYEEEE. The CDR3 consists of 14 residues. V gave up 4 bases and J gave up 1 base; unmatched junction bases: 5. CDR3 sequence: CASSPAGRSYEQYF. The CDR3 DNA sequence: TGTGCCAGCAGCCCAGCGGGGAGGTCCTACGAGCAGTACTTC. The full variable domain, in which reference TRBV5-6 and TRBJ2-7 provide the parts outside the CDR3, is DAGVTQSPTHLIKTRGQQVTLRCSPKSGHDTVSWYQQALGQGPQFIFQYYEEEERQRGNFPDRFSGHQFPNYSSELNVNALLLGDSALYLCASSPAGRSYEQYFGPGTRLTVT.

The chain recombines TRBV10-3 with TRBJ1-2; the D gene is possibly TRBD1 (5 bases). The CDR3 has 15 residues. V dropped 5 bases and J dropped 4 bases, with 17 bases sitting between them. CDR1 is ENHRY and CDR2 is SYGVKD in the germline V gene. The CDR3 sequence is CAISNRDGQIYGYTF. In DNA, the CDR3 is TGTGCCATCAGTAACCGGGACGGCCAAATCTATGGCTACACCTTC.